The present entry profiles one TCR beta chain with its context. The antigen remains undetermined. Each patient relapsed following autologous stem cell transplantation, and prior brentuximab vedotin exposure differed. Clones were sequenced by immunoSEQ multiplex PCR, and TCRdb holds only the in-frame ones, with some missing. The table has some 38,000 clones, around 80% seen once. The data derive from a study of PD-1 blockade in classical Hodgkin lymphoma. General study findings and limits: Compared with baseline, CD4+ but not CD8+ TCR diversity had risen significantly by C4D1. Nothing has yet pinned down what causes the repertoire differences, possibly disease activity or prior therapy.

The CDR3 extends over 16 amino acids. V shed 2 bases and J shed 2 bases, with 15 bases lying between them. Germline CDR1 reads MGHRA; CDR2 reads YSYEKL. V gene TRBV4-1 combines with J gene TRBJ1-2; the D is unclear. The sample was peripheral blood mononuclear cells (PBMCs), taken at baseline. This TCR came from a human donor with classical Hodgkin lymphoma. CDR3 bases: TGCGCCAGCAGCCAATCTGGGTCGGACGGGAACTATGGCTACACCTTC. Amino acid sequence: CASSQSGSDGNYGYTF.